A single sample gave rise to the 5 T cell receptor beta chains below, sequenced in a study of OX40 agonist ivuxolimab in advanced cancers. Method: immunoSEQ multiplex PCR; TCRdb's copy keeps in-frame clones and lacks some. The sample has around 77,000 clones; approximately 94% are singletons. The sequences come from CD4+ or CD8+ T cells sorted from blood, collected in a trial of the OX40 agonist ivuxolimab. All receptors derive from an adult with an advanced solid tumor such as melanoma, head and neck, liver or kidney cancer.

This rearrangement joins TRBV19 to TRBJ2-1; TRBD1 might be the D (6 bases). Per germline, CDR1 LNHDA and CDR2 SQIVND (reference sequence). CDR3 length: 14 residues. Trimming pared 6 bases from V and 6 bases from J, leaving 15 bases between. CDR3 DNA sequence: TGTGCCAGTAGCACCTTGGACAGAGCCAATGAGCAGTTCTTC. This translates into CASSTLDRANEQFF.

CDR3: CASSPMTGAQETQYF. The CDR3 DNA follows: TGTGCCAGCAGCCCCATGACAGGCGCTCAAGAGACCCAGTACTTC. The chain recombines TRBV7-2 with TRBJ2-5; TRBD1 might be the D (6 bases). Between the trimmed V and J ends, which lost 5 bases and 2 bases, there was a span of 15 bases. This CDR3 region has 15 residues. Germline CDR1 SGHTA, CDR2 FQGNSA.

J is TRBJ1-6 and V is TRBV28; 7 bases map to TRBD1. This CDR3 spans 14 amino acids. The germline gives CDR1 MDHEN, CDR2 SYDVKM. Trimming took 5 bases from V and 6 from J; bases not matched to a gene: 4. The CDR3 region has the DNA TGTGCCAGCAGTCGGGACAGCCTTAATTCACCCCTCCACTTT. Translation gives CASSRDSLNSPLHF.

The chain uses TRBV4-3 and TRBJ2-5; D gene uncertain. The CDR3 has 14 residues. With 0 bases removed from V and 4 bases from J, the gap between germline ends came to 9 bases. Germline CDR1 reads LGHNA; CDR2 reads YSLEER. The CDR3 nucleotides are TGCGCCAGCAGCCAAGACCTCCTTCGAGAGACCCAGTACTTC. Protein product: CASSQDLLRETQYF.

The V gene is TRBV4-1, the J gene TRBJ2-1; D ambiguous. Germline V gene lookup returns CDR1 MGHRA and CDR2 YSYEKL. The CDR3 has 17 residues. Trimming cost V 0 bases and J 1 base, with 13 bases left between them. The CDR3: CASSQDWGRFSYNEQFF. CDR3 coding DNA: TGCGCCAGCAGCCAAGATTGGGGTCGTTTTTCCTACAATGAGCAGTTCTTC.